This T cell receptor beta chain was captured by sequencing in a study of sequential checkpoint blockade in melanoma (dated by TCRdb to between 2017 and 2020). Notes on the research overall: Using 1:1 randomization, the trial assigned patients either to first-line nivolumab followed by ipilimumab (arm A) or to ipilimumab followed by nivolumab (arm B). Maintenance nivolumab was given following each of the two trial sequences. Summary of the overall study and its limitations: Larger, independent patient cohorts are needed to validate the response-prediction model that combines TCR metrics and mutation burden.

Details on this clone: No cognate antigen has been identified for it. No much larger clone is present one base from it, and per-base qualities are unavailable.

TCRbeta CDR3 regions were immunosequenced from genomic DNA with the immunoSEQ Assay. Prior to high-throughput sequencing, genomic DNA was amplified by bias-controlled multiplex PCR. The authors processed their data as follows. To quantify the absolute abundance of each unique TCRbeta CDR3 region, the sequences were collapsed and filtered. Clonality was defined as 1 minus Pielou's evenness and was calculated using productive rearrangements only. A previously published method was used to identify clones whose frequencies were significantly greater in on-treatment samples than in baseline samples. TCRdb carries this immuneACCESS record with in-frame sequences only. Its versions omit some clonotypes, under half of them owing to an unresolved V gene in the studies checked, with the rest unexplained. V, J and clone size are those of that table, while D and trimming were read from the DNA. The sample yields several thousand clones; about three quarters were counted once. The ten biggest clones cover approximately 17% of the sample.

The CDR3 sequence holds 13 residues, the cysteine and phenylalanine included. Only the CDR3 part of the read is kept: 39 bases, read in frame from the first base. Taken from the germline V gene, the CDR1 and CDR2 loops are SGHTA and FQGTGA. The trim is 5 bases for V and 11 bases for J, with a gap of 15 bases between the germline ends. The sample's treatment or condition, from its label and the paper: randomized to nivolumab then ipilimumab (arm A) or the reverse (arm B). None of the trial patients had been given prior DNA-damaging chemotherapy. Live CD3+CD8+ cells negative for CD19 and CD56 were sorted from thawed PBMCs on a FACS Aria II flow cytometer. Samples came from patients with melanoma in CheckMate 064, a randomized, open-label phase II trial of sequential checkpoint blockade. Peripheral blood mononuclear cells were collected by leukapheresis, purified with Ficoll-Paque, and frozen in human serum with approximately 10% DMSO. Purity of sorted blood CD3+CD8+ cells was verified at >98% immediately after sorting, followed by DNA extraction.

The receptor comes from a human donor with melanoma. The specimen was CD8+ T cells sorted from blood (inferred from file names), collected from a patient given nivolumab and ipilimumab in sequence. The V and J genes are TRBV7-3 and TRBJ2-2, with a tentative D gene TRBD2 over 5 matching bases. CDR3 protein: CASSPLNPGELFF. Here is the DNA: TGTGCCAGCAGCCCTCTAAACCCGGGAGAGCTGTTTTTT.